These 32 T cell receptor beta chains were all obtained from the same sample, sequenced in a study of cytomegalovirus exposure and HLA in healthy donors. Primers: 60 Vbeta forward and 13 Jbeta reverse. Profiled with immunoSEQ multiplex PCR; TCRdb holds only in-frame clones, not every one. The top ten clones hold roughly 2.5% of a sample with 150,000 to 200,000 clones, approximately 72% of them seen once. The sequenced sample was PBMCs. The receptor source for this set is a human donor in good health.

The CDR3 loop is CASSPDISGNTIYF. The CDR3 region has the DNA TGTGCCAGCAGCCCAGACATCTCTGGAAACACCATATATTTT. The chain combines TRBV7-2 with TRBJ1-3; D remains unclear. CDR3 size: 14 residues. Between the trimmed V and J ends, which lost 5 bases and 0 bases, there was a span of 8 bases. Germline CDR1 SGHTA, CDR2 FQGNSA.

The chain joins TRBV5-4 to TRBJ2-2; a possible D gene is TRBD1 (6 bases). The ends were cut back, 4 bases at V and 5 bases at J, with 12 bases in the middle. Germline CDR1 SGHNT, CDR2 YYREEE (reference sequence). The CDR3 spans 14 residues. The CDR3 bases are TGTGCCAGCAGCCTCAGGGGTCAAACCGGGGAGCTGTTTTTT. This gives the protein CASSLRGQTGELFF.

This clone was seen a handful of times. V and J are TRBV5-4 and TRBJ1-2; D remains unclear. V lost 0 bases and J lost 1, with 4 bases in between. CDR3 length equals 13 residues. The germline gives CDR1 SGHNT, CDR2 YYREEE (reference sequence). In nucleotides, the CDR3 is TGTGCCAGCAGCTTGGGAGGTAACTATGGCTACACCTTC. This translates into CASSLGGNYGYTF.

A word on this clone: An end of the junction differs from the germline gene, which may be a read error. V gene TRBV7-7 combines with J gene TRBJ2-3; D perhaps matches TRBD2 (5 bases). The CDR3 loop spans 13 amino acids. Germline V gives CDR1 SSHAT, CDR2 FNYEAQ (reference sequence). This CDR3 reads CASSLGGHDTQYF. The CDR3 DNA sequence: TGTGCTAGCAGCTTAGGAGGCCACGATACGCAGTATTTT. Filled out from reference TRBV7-7 and TRBJ2-3, the complete variable domain reads GAGVSQSPRYKVTKRGQDVTLRCDPISSHATLYWYQQALGQGPEFLTYFNYEAQPDKSGLPSDRFSAERPEGSISTLTIQRTEQRDSAMYRCASSLGGHDTQYFGPGTRLTVL.

The chain joins TRBV7-3 to TRBJ1-1; TRBD1 is a possible D gene (6 bases). This CDR3 comprises 13 residues. Trimming took off 5 bases at V and 8 bases at J, with 15 bases between the two ends. Germline V gene lookup returns CDR1 SGHTA and CDR2 FQGTGA. CDR3 protein: CASSAHSGTEAFF. Here the CDR3 DNA reads TGTGCCAGCAGCGCCCACTCCGGGACAGAAGCTTTCTTT.

The genes are TRBV30 and TRBJ2-3, with D maybe TRBD2 (5 bases). Trimming pared 4 bases from V and 0 bases from J, leaving 11 bases between. Germline CDR1 GTSNPN, CDR2 SVGIG (reference sequence). The CDR3 has 14 residues. The CDR3 spells CAWMRGLSTDTQYF. Here the CDR3 DNA reads TGTGCCTGGATGCGCGGGTTGAGCACAGATACGCAGTATTTT.

The V gene is TRBV30, the J gene TRBJ1-2; no clear D gene. The V gene lost 5 bases and the J gene lost 4 bases, with 17 bases spanning the gap. The length of the CDR3 is 14 residues. Germline V gene data show CDR1 as GTSNPN and CDR2 as SVGIG (reference sequence). CDR3 region: CAWVGEPYSYGYTF. CDR3 nucleotide sequence: TGTGCCTGGGTCGGGGAACCGTACAGCTATGGCTACACCTTC.

The V gene is TRBV5-8, the J gene TRBJ1-2, with 7 nucleotides matching TRBD1. The CDR3 extends over 15 amino acids. J gave up 3 bases and V 0 bases, and 5 bases lay outside the gene matches. Germline V gives CDR1 SGHTS, CDR2 YDEGEE. The CDR3 spells CASSLAGQLYYGYTF. The CDR3, as DNA: TGTGCCAGCAGCTTGGCGGGACAGCTTTACTATGGCTACACCTTC. The entire variable domain, with the rest obtained from reference TRBV5-8 and TRBJ1-2, is as follows: EAGVTQSPTHLIKTRGQQATLRCSPISGHTSVYWYQQALGLGLQFLLWYDEGEERNRGNFPPRFSGRQFPNYSSELNVNALELEDSALYLCASSLAGQLYYGYTFGSGTRLTVV.

The gene calls are TRBV27 and TRBJ1-2, with a weak D call TRBD1 (5 bases). The V gene's germline CDR1 is MNHEY and CDR2 SMNVEV (reference sequence). CDR3 length: 17 residues. The ends were cut back, 2 bases at V and 4 bases at J, with 20 bases in the middle. CDR3: CASSLNSVGGAGYGYTF. The CDR3 nucleotides are TGTGCCAGCAGTTTAAATTCTGTCGGGGGAGCTGGCTATGGCTACACCTTC.

V and J are TRBV30 and TRBJ1-6, with 8 bases lining up with TRBD1. The CDR3 extends over 14 amino acids. The germline gives CDR1 GTSNPN, CDR2 SVGIG (reference sequence). V was clipped by 5 bases and J by 10 bases; unmatched bases: 10. CDR3: CAWASGTGDSPLHF. The CDR3 coding sequence is TGTGCCTGGGCATCCGGGACAGGTGACTCACCCCTCCACTTT.

This clone was detected a few times. This rearrangement joins TRBV7-2 to TRBJ1-2; no clear D gene. In germline, CDR1 is SGHTA, CDR2 FQGNSA. The CDR3 is 14 residues long. V shed 3 bases and J shed 8 bases, with 16 bases lying between them. The CDR3 bases are TGTGCCAGCAGCTTTAGGGTCTGGACGGGAGGCTACACCTTC. Its protein is CASSFRVWTGGYTF.

In the case of this clone: The sample carries other DNA sequences with the same CDR3. The chain has TRBV9 and TRBJ2-3; 7 nucleotides align to TRBD1. The V gene end was trimmed by 0 bases and the J gene end by 6 bases; junction bases not matched to a gene: 4. This CDR3 region has 14 residues. Germline V gene lookup returns CDR1 SGDLS and CDR2 YYNGEE. The CDR3, as DNA: TGTGCCAGCAGCGTAGGACAGGGTAGTGATACGCAGTATTTT. This codes for CASSVGQGSDTQYF.

This clone has just one count. The J gene is TRBJ1-1, the V gene TRBV5-1; possibly TRBD1 for D (5 bases). Per germline, CDR1 SGHRS and CDR2 YFSETQ. CDR3 length: 15 amino acids. V gave up 0 bases and J gave up 2 bases, with 11 bases separating them. The CDR3 bases are TGCGCCAGCAGCTTGGTGTGGGGCCACAACACTGAAGCTTTCTTT. Its translation is CASSLVWGHNTEAFF.

The genes are TRBV2 and TRBJ2-3; 7 bases match TRBD2. Trimming took 7 bases from V and 2 from J; bases not matched to a gene: 6. The CDR3 contains 14 residues. Germline V gives CDR1 SNHLY, CDR2 FYNNEI. The CDR3 loop is CASIERGTTDTQYF. DNA for the CDR3: TGTGCCAGCATCGAGCGGGGAACCACAGATACGCAGTATTTT.

This clone appeared a few times. The rearrangement uses TRBV5-1 and TRBJ1-6, with TRBD1 matching 9 bases. The CDR3 sequence is 15 residues long. Germline V gene sequence: CDR1 SGHRS, CDR2 YFSETQ. After removal of 2 bases from V and 6 bases from J, the junction contained 3 bases not matched to a gene. The CDR3, as DNA: TGCGCCAGCAGCTTAACAGGGGGCGGTAATTCACCCCTCCACTTT. As protein: CASSLTGGGNSPLHF.

The V and J genes are TRBV7-3 and TRBJ2-3, with TRBD1 matching over 8 bases. CDR1 and CDR2 (germline): SGHTA, FQGTGA. The CDR3 has 15 amino acids. V lost 1 base and J lost 3; bases outside the gene matches: 3. CDR3 in amino acids: CASSLNRGETDTQYF. The CDR3 DNA reads TGTGCCAGCAGCTTAAACAGGGGGGAGACAGATACGCAGTATTTT. The whole variable domain, remainder taken from reference TRBV7-3 and TRBJ2-3, is GAGVSQTPSNKVTEKGKYVELRCDPISGHTALYWYRQSLGQGPEFLIYFQGTGAADDSGLPNDRFFAVRPEGSVSTLKIQRTERGDSAVYLCASSLNRGETDTQYFGPGTRLTVL.

The chain recombines TRBV30 with TRBJ2-7; D is unclear. Germline CDR1 is GTSNPN and CDR2 is SVGIG (reference sequence). V was shortened by 0 bases and J by 6 bases, with 18 bases between the two germline ends. This CDR3 spans 15 amino acids. CDR3 bases: TGTGCCTGGAGTGTCCGGCTCACCCAGGCACGCGAGCAGTACTTC. Protein sequence: CAWSVRLTQAREQYF.

The rearrangement uses TRBV6-4 and TRBJ2-1; D may be TRBD2 (6 bases). Germline V gene sequence: CDR1 MRHNA, CDR2 SNTAGT. Trimming removed 5 bases at V and 7 bases at J, with 15 bases between. This CDR3 region has 14 residues. This CDR3 reads CASSPWSGGNEQFF. CDR3 sequence (DNA): TGTGCCAGCAGTCCCTGGTCTGGGGGGAATGAGCAGTTCTTC.

V is TRBV30 and J is TRBJ1-2, with 12 bases fitting TRBD1. The CDR3 sequence is 14 residues long. Germline CDR1 GTSNPN, CDR2 SVGIG (reference sequence). CDR3 amino acids: CGGTGGRSNYGYTF. In nucleotides, the CDR3 is TGTGGGGGGACAGGGGGCAGGTCTAACTATGGCTACACCTTC. The full variable domain, rest sourced from reference TRBV30 and TRBJ1-2, is SQTIHQWPATLVQPVGSPLSLECTVEGTSNPNLYWYRQAAGRGLQLLFYSVGIGQISSEVPQNLSASRPQDRQFILSSKKLLLSDSGFYLCGGTGGRSNYGYTFGSGTRLTVV.

The chain couples TRBV4-3 to TRBJ2-7; possible D gene TRBD2, 6 bases. The CDR3 consists of 14 residues. The germline V gene encodes CDR1 LGHNA and CDR2 YSLEER. Between the trimmed V and J ends, which lost 0 bases and 6 bases, there was a span of 12 bases. DNA of the CDR3: TGCGCCAGCAGCCAAGATGGGGGGTCGGGCGAGCAGTACTTC. It translates to CASSQDGGSGEQYF.

The chain carries TRBV19 and TRBJ1-1, with TRBD1 as a possible D gene (5 bases). The CDR3 extends over 15 amino acids. Deletions cut 7 bases from V and 5 bases from J, with 20 bases between. Germline loops: CDR1 LNHDA, CDR2 SQIVND (reference sequence). CDR3 DNA sequence: TGTGCCAGTACCCGACGATCGGGGGATCGGACTGAAGCTTTCTTT. Protein sequence: CASTRRSGDRTEAFF.

This clone was recorded a few times. CDR3 coding DNA: TGCGCCAGCAGCCAAGAGGGGGGACGGCTCAATGAGCAGTTCTTC. This translates into CASSQEGGRLNEQFF. This chain connects TRBV4-3 to TRBJ2-1; the D gene is possibly TRBD2 (6 bases). V was cut by 0 bases and J by 6 bases, with 12 bases left in between. CDR3 size: 15 residues. The V gene's germline CDR1 is LGHNA and CDR2 YSLEER.

The chain combines TRBV13 with TRBJ1-6; possible D gene TRBD1, 5 bases. V was shortened by 3 bases and J by 10 bases, with 13 bases between the two germline ends. CDR1 is PRHDT and CDR2 is FYEKMQ in the germline V gene (reference sequence). This CDR3 is built from 14 residues. The CDR3 loop reads CASSLGRGGSPLHF. Written as DNA, the CDR3 is TGTGCCAGCAGCTTGGGTAGGGGTGGCTCACCCCTCCACTTT.

This chain joins TRBV4-1 and TRBJ2-3; 8 nucleotides line up with TRBD1. Germline V lookup: CDR1 MGHRA, CDR2 YSYEKL. The CDR3 loop spans 17 amino acids. Trimming cost V 4 bases and J 5 bases; bases outside gene matches: 14. CDR3 sequence reads: CASSPGVIRGRQDTQYF. CDR3 sequence (DNA): TGCGCCAGCAGCCCTGGGGTTATCAGGGGGCGTCAAGATACGCAGTATTTT.

Comments on this clone: Other DNA sequences in the sample encode the same CDR3. The V call is TRBV4-3, the J call TRBJ2-2; D may be TRBD1 (6 bases). CDR3 length: 15 amino acids. V lost 2 bases and J 6 bases, leaving 13 bases between the germline ends. Germline-derived CDR1 and CDR2 are LGHNA and YSLEER. CDR3 sequence (DNA): TGCGCCAGCAGCCAAAGCAGGGGATCGGCCGGGGAGCTGTTTTTT. This encodes CASSQSRGSAGELFF.

The chain is built from TRBV7-8 and TRBJ1-2; TRBD1 might be the D (5 bases). The CDR3 is 14 residues long. Germline values: CDR1 SGHVS, CDR2 FQNEAQ. The V gene lost 5 bases and the J gene lost 0 bases, with 10 bases spanning the gap. CDR3 protein: CASSPQGSNYGYTF. Here the CDR3 DNA reads TGTGCCAGCAGCCCGCAGGGCTCTAACTATGGCTACACCTTC.

The sample holds many counts of this clone. CDR3 sequence: CASSEGTSTGELFF. In DNA form, the CDR3 reads TGTGCCAGCAGTGAAGGGACTAGCACCGGGGAGCTGTTTTTT. The genes are TRBV6-1 and TRBJ2-2; TRBD2 agrees at 7 bases. J gave up 4 bases and V 1 base, and 0 bases lay outside the gene matches. The CDR3 has 14 amino acids. Germline CDR1 and CDR2: MNHNS and SASEGT.

The chain carries TRBV9 and TRBJ1-2, with TRBD1 as a possible D gene (5 bases). Trimming stripped 2 bases from V and 1 base from J, with 12 bases between. The CDR3 runs to 15 residues. In germline, CDR1 is SGDLS, CDR2 YYNGEE. As DNA, the CDR3 is TGTGCCAGCAGCGTCGGGGGGTTGGTTAACTATGGCTACACCTTC. Translated, it gives CASSVGGLVNYGYTF.

This chain links TRBV5-1 with TRBJ1-1; no firm D call. V lost 4 bases and J lost 0, with 13 bases in between. CDR1 and CDR2 (germline): SGHRS, YFSETQ. The CDR3 length is 15 residues. The CDR3: CASSLGWSMNTEAFF. CDR3 DNA: TGCGCCAGCAGCCTGGGGTGGAGCATGAACACTGAAGCTTTCTTT.

Concerning this clone itself: Other DNA variants within this sample encode the same CDR3. The chain links TRBV5-1 to TRBJ1-1; a weak D match, TRBD1 (5 bases). Trimming removed 0 bases at V and 1 base at J, with 10 bases between. The CDR3 is 15 residues long. The germline V gene encodes CDR1 SGHRS and CDR2 YFSETQ. CDR3: CASSLAGGENTEAFF. The CDR3 DNA is TGCGCCAGCAGCTTGGCGGGGGGAGAGAACACTGAAGCTTTCTTT. The full variable domain, its missing parts supplied by reference TRBV5-1 and TRBJ1-1, is KAGVTQTPRYLIKTRGQQVTLSCSPISGHRSVSWYQQTPGQGLQFLFEYFSETQRNKGNFPGRFSGRQFSNSRSEMNVSTLELGDSALYLCASSLAGGENTEAFFGQGTRLTVV.

This clone occurred a few times. V and J are TRBV2 and TRBJ1-5; 8 bases are shared with TRBD1. With V trimmed by 6 bases and J by 1 base, 11 bases remained unmatched. The CDR3 is 17 amino acids. In germline, CDR1 is SNHLY, CDR2 FYNNEI. The DNA of the CDR3 is TGTGCCAGCAGAGAAAGGACAGGGCAACTGAGCAATCAGCCCCAGCATTTT. Translated, it gives CASRERTGQLSNQPQHF.

The chain recombines TRBV5-1 with TRBJ1-1; D perhaps matches TRBD1 (5 bases). Germline-derived CDR1 and CDR2 are SGHRS and YFSETQ. This CDR3 spans 14 amino acids. Trimming left V 8 bases short and J 2 bases short, with 16 bases between. CDR3 in DNA: TGCGCCAGTTCATCTGGGACTACTAACACTGAAGCTTTCTTT. Its translation is CASSSGTTNTEAFF.